This TCR beta chain was recorded in a study of early T cells in non-severe SARS-CoV-2 infection. The CDR3 has 14 residues. Trimming stripped 2 bases from V and 4 bases from J, with 11 bases between. Looked up from germline, CDR1 is SGHTA and CDR2 is FQGTGA. From the 5' RACE reads, TCRdb called clonotypes with MiXCR, one entry per CDR3 protein. The sample has fewer than 85,000 distinct CDR3 sequences; more than 10% are singletons. The receptor comes from an adult who was a healthcare worker with PCR-confirmed SARS-CoV-2 infection or an uninfected control (not recorded which). The chain carries TRBV7-3 and TRBJ2-5, with D possibly being TRBD2 (5 bases). Sequencing was done on a sample of whole blood. CDR3 nucleotides: TGTGCCAGCAGCTTACAAGGGAGCGGAGAGACCCAGTACTTC. Protein sequence: CASSLQGSGETQYF.